What follows are 13 T cell receptor beta chains derived from one specimen sequenced in a study of cytomegalovirus exposure and HLA in healthy donors. Clones were sequenced by immunoSEQ multiplex PCR, and TCRdb holds only the in-frame ones, with some missing. The data show over 100,000 clones, with roughly 89% seen just once and 0.95% to 1.5% held by the top ten. The specimen was PBMCs. These receptors came from a woman younger than 35 in good health and CMV-seronegative.

J is TRBJ2-1 and V is TRBV2; the match to TRBD1 covers 8 bases. V was pared by 6 bases and J by 5 bases, with 6 bases of the junction left unmatched. CDR3 length equals 14 residues. CDR1 and CDR2 from the germline V gene are SNHLY and FYNNEI. CDR3 sequence reads: CASRKDRGDNEQFF. CDR3 bases: TGTGCCAGCAGGAAAGACAGGGGCGACAATGAGCAGTTCTTC.

The chain employs TRBV7-6 and TRBJ2-7; a weak D match, TRBD2 (7 bases). Germline V gives CDR1 SGHVS, CDR2 FNYEAQ. The CDR3 consists of 15 residues. V dropped 7 bases and J dropped 0 bases, with 16 bases sitting between them. The CDR3 reads CASIRGGAGSYEQYF. CDR3 nucleotides: TGTGCCAGCATTAGGGGGGGGGCAGGCTCCTACGAGCAGTACTTC.

The gene calls are TRBV7-9 and TRBJ2-3; TRBD2 aligns across 13 bases. The CDR3 covers 15 residues. J lost 4 bases, V lost 2 bases, and 0 bases had no gene match. Germline CDR1 reads SEHNR; CDR2 reads FQNEAQ (reference sequence). DNA of the CDR3: TGTGCCAGCAGCTTAACTAGCGGGGGGGCAGATACGCAGTATTTT. This gives the protein CASSLTSGGADTQYF.

The chain combines TRBV15 with TRBJ1-4, with D unclear. The germline V and J ends were trimmed by 4 bases and 12 bases, with 12 bases remaining between them. This CDR3 spans 12 amino acids. CDR1 is LNHNV and CDR2 is YYDKDF in the germline V gene (reference sequence). For the CDR3, the DNA is TGTGCCACCAGCAAGGCACGGGTCCAACTGTTTTTT. Translated: CATSKARVQLFF.

The chain carries TRBV11-2 and TRBJ1-6; D gene uncertain. V gave up 5 bases and J gave up 5 bases, with 10 bases separating them. Germline CDR1 SGHAT, CDR2 FQNNGV. The CDR3 sequence is 14 residues long. CDR3: CASSLLVNNSPLHF. In DNA form, the CDR3 reads TGTGCCAGCAGCCTTCTCGTAAATAATTCACCCCTCCACTTT.

This clone was recorded once. The rearrangement links TRBV6-5 to TRBJ1-4, with TRBD1 identical over 8 bases. Germline trimming cut 6 bases from V and 8 bases from J; bases unmatched to any gene: 11. The CDR3 consists of 15 residues. Germline V gene data show CDR1 as MNHEY and CDR2 as SVGAGI. CDR3 in DNA: TGTGCCAGCAGCCGAGATCTGGGACAGGCGGAAAAACTGTTTTTT. Its translation: CASSRDLGQAEKLFF.

V usage is TRBV6-1 and J usage is TRBJ2-3, with 9 bases aligning to TRBD2. Germline V gives CDR1 MNHNS, CDR2 SASEGT. The CDR3 spans 15 residues. V was clipped by 3 bases and J by 6 bases; unmatched bases: 7. The chain's CDR3 is CASSDTSGGRDTQYF. The CDR3 coding sequence is TGTGCCAGCAGTGACACGAGCGGGGGGCGGGATACGCAGTATTTT.

A few counts support this clone. The chain employs TRBV6-4 and TRBJ1-2; D is unresolved. The CDR3 is 12 residues long. Between the trimmed V and J ends, which lost 7 bases and 5 bases, there was a span of 11 bases. CDR1 and CDR2 from the germline V gene are MRHNA and SNTAGT. DNA for the CDR3: TGTGCCAGCAATCGGGGAGGGTATGGCTACACCTTC. It is translated as CASNRGGYGYTF.

This chain links TRBV10-3 with TRBJ1-6, with 7 bases aligning to TRBD1. V was clipped by 9 bases and J by 5 bases; unmatched bases: 7. The CDR3 consists of 14 residues. In germline, CDR1 is ENHRY, CDR2 SYGVKD. CDR3 amino acids: CAISSGTDNSPLHF. CDR3 in DNA: TGTGCCATTTCTTCCGGGACAGATAATTCACCCCTCCACTTT.

This rearrangement joins TRBV6-1 to TRBJ2-3; D call uncertain. Germline CDR1 is MNHNS and CDR2 is SASEGT. The CDR3 has 11 residues. Trimming took 10 bases from V and 4 from J, leaving 9 bases between them. The CDR3 DNA sequence: TGTGCCACCTTCGGTGCAGATACGCAGTATTTT. Its protein is CATFGADTQYF.

V is TRBV19 and J is TRBJ1-2; D gene uncertain. The V and J ends lost 10 bases and 5 bases respectively, with 17 bases between them. CDR3 length: 13 residues. Per germline, CDR1 LNHDA and CDR2 SQIVND (reference sequence). The CDR3, as DNA: TGTGCCACCAATAGTCAGGAATCTTATGGCTACACCTTC. It is translated as CATNSQESYGYTF. Together with reference TRBV19 and TRBJ1-2, the CDR3 gives the full variable domain: DGGITQSPKYLFRKEGQNVTLSCEQNLNHDAMYWYRQDPGQGLRLIYYSQIVNDFQKGDIAEGYSVSREKKESFPLTVTSAQKNPTAFYLCATNSQESYGYTFGSGTRLTVV.

The genes are TRBV13 and TRBJ2-7, with a weak D call TRBD2 (6 bases). Trimming shortened V by 6 bases and J by 2 bases, and 14 bases separated the two germline ends. CDR1 PRHDT and CDR2 FYEKMQ come from the germline V gene (reference sequence). The CDR3 has 14 residues. CDR3 in amino acids: CASRAMGLAYEQYF. DNA for the CDR3: TGTGCCAGCAGGGCCATGGGACTTGCCTACGAGCAGTACTTC.

The rearrangement uses TRBV18 and TRBJ2-6; TRBD1 aligns across 9 bases. The CDR3 has 17 amino acids. V trimming: 3 bases; J trimming: 0 bases; junction bases outside the gene matches: 3. Germline CDR1 and CDR2: KGHSH and LQKENI. The CDR3 here is CASSPRQGGSGANVLTF. The CDR3 nucleotides are TGTGCCAGCTCACCCAGACAGGGGGGCTCTGGGGCCAACGTCCTGACTTTC. The full variable domain, with the rest looked up from reference TRBV18 and TRBJ2-6, is NAGVMQNPRHLVRRRGQEARLRCSPMKGHSHVYWYRQLPEEGLKFMVYLQKENIIDESGMPKERFSAEFPKEGPSILRIQQVVRGDSAAYFCASSPRQGGSGANVLTFGAGSRLTVL.